The 15 T cell receptor beta chains listed next were all sequenced from one sample in a study of T cell clonality in common variable immunodeficiency. Antigens of these TCRs are unknown. General observations from the study: Reportedly, TCR beta sequences from common variable immunodeficiency showed fewer deletions and N-nucleotide insertions.

Using immunoSEQ multiplex PCR, the repertoire was profiled, and TCRdb retains in-frame clones only, with some absent. Singletons are absent from the sample, which has more than 1,500 clones. The sample taken for sequencing was peripheral blood mononuclear cells. The receptors here all came from a human donor with common variable immunodeficiency.

By sample share, this clone is large. The DNA ends 3 residues before the CDR3 does, and the rest of the CDR3 is filled in from the germline J gene. The V call is TRBV18, the J call TRBJ2-1, with D possibly being TRBD1 (6 bases). Germline-derived CDR1 and CDR2 are KGHSH and LQKENI. V was shortened by 4 bases and J by 2 bases, with 15 bases between the two germline ends. The CDR3 runs 16 residues. The CDR3 sequence is CASSQGRDITYNEQFF. The sequenced CDR3 bases are TGTGCCAGCTCACAAGGCCGGGACATAACCTACAATGAG. The whole variable domain, filled in from reference TRBV18 and TRBJ2-1, reads NAGVMQNPRHLVRRRGQEARLRCSPMKGHSHVYWYRQLPEEGLKFMVYLQKENIIDESGMPKERFSAEFPKEGPSILRIQQVVRGDSAAYFCASSQGRDITYNEQFFGPGTRLTVL.

In this sample, this clone is medium-sized. The read ends 3 residues shy of where the CDR3 ends; the end is completed using the germline J gene. The V call is TRBV20-1, the J call TRBJ2-7; D remains unclear. The CDR3 has 14 amino acids. CDR1 DFQATT and CDR2 SNEGSKA come from the germline V gene (reference sequence). Trimming stripped 2 bases from V and 1 base from J, with 12 bases between. CDR3: CSARLTGPSYEQYF. The part of the CDR3 DNA that was read is TGCAGTGCTAGATTGACGGGTCCGTCCTACGAG.

This clone showed up just a few times. The missing CDR3 end, 3 residues past where the read stops, is filled in from the germline J gene. J is TRBJ1-6 and V is TRBV19, with 10 bases identical to TRBD1. V lost 3 bases, J lost 10 bases, and 3 bases stayed unmatched. The CDR3 runs 14 residues. The germline CDR1 and CDR2 sequences are LNHDA and SQIVND (reference sequence). The CDR3 loop is CASSIGTGESPLHF. The covered CDR3 bases are TGTGCCAGTAGTATCGGGACAGGGGAATCACCC.

By sample share, this clone is medium-sized (0.01 to 0.1%). The CDR3 goes on 3 residues after the read ends, and that part is filled in from the germline J gene. V usage is TRBV19 and J usage is TRBJ1-1, with D possibly TRBD1 on 5 matching bases. Trimming cost V 3 bases and J 4 bases, with 18 bases left between them. The CDR3 has 16 residues. The germline V gene encodes CDR1 LNHDA and CDR2 SQIVND (reference sequence). The CDR3 is CASSISSSMGGTEAFF. Incomplete CDR3 DNA: TGTGCCAGTAGTATTTCTTCATCGATGGGGGGCACTGAA.

By share of the sample, this clone is medium-sized (0.01 to 0.1%). The read ends 3 residues shy of where the CDR3 ends; the end is completed using the germline J gene. The V call is TRBV10-3, the J call TRBJ1-1; D remains ambiguous. CDR1 and CDR2 (germline): ENHRY, SYGVKD. Trimming took 6 bases from V and 1 from J, leaving 6 bases between them. The CDR3 is 12 residues long. The sequenced CDR3 bases are TGTGCCATCAGCCCTACGAACACTGAA. Translating gives CAISPTNTE. The whole CDR3 sequence is CAISPTNTEAFF.

As concerns this clone: The read falls 3 residues short of the CDR3 end, and the missing part is taken from the germline J gene. V gene TRBV29-1 combines with J gene TRBJ2-5; possibly TRBD2 for D (6 bases). Germline CDR1 SQVTM, CDR2 ANQGSEA. The CDR3 length is 15 residues. Between the trimmed V and J ends, which lost 4 bases and 2 bases, there was a span of 17 bases. Incomplete CDR3 DNA: TGCAGCGTTGGGTCTATTGCGGGGAAACAAGAGACC. Translating gives CSVGSIAGKQET. The complete CDR3 reads CSVGSIAGKQETQYF.

This clone was found a few times. The read gets to within 3 residues of the CDR3 end, and the germline J gene fills in the rest. J is TRBJ1-1 and V is TRBV5-6; D is possibly TRBD1 (6 bases). The ends were cut back, 5 bases at V and 1 base at J, with 15 bases in the middle. In germline, CDR1 is SGHDT, CDR2 YYEEEE. The CDR3 loop spans 15 amino acids. CDR3 DNA (partial): TGTGCCAGCAGTGGTTCAGGGGACGGGAACACTGAA. This codes for CASSGSGDGNTE. The entire CDR3 reads CASSGSGDGNTEAFF.

By proportion, this clone is medium-sized. At one boundary the junction diverges from the germline segment, which might be a read error. Read data end 3 residues before the CDR3 end; the end is taken from the germline J gene. This chain uses TRBV4-2 with TRBJ2-7, with 10 bases lining up with TRBD2. CDR1 and CDR2 (germline): LGHNA, YNFKEQ. The CDR3 runs 16 residues. The CDR3 sequence: CASSQSLAGVSYEQYF. The DNA read from the CDR3 is TGCGCCAGCAGCCAGAGCCTAGCGGGGGTTTCCTACGAG.

Sample share makes this clone medium-sized. Coverage ceases 3 residues before the CDR3 finishes, and the germline J gene fills in the end. The V call is TRBV14, the J call TRBJ2-7; D might be TRBD1 (6 bases). Germline CDR1 SGHDN, CDR2 FVKESK. This CDR3 spans 15 amino acids. Between the trimmed V and J ends, which lost 0 bases and 3 bases, there was a span of 12 bases. The CDR3 DNA, read in part, is TGTGCCAGCAGCCAAGAGAGGGACATGCTCTACGAG. Amino acids: CASSQERDMLYE. The entire CDR3 protein reads CASSQERDMLYEQYF.

A few counts support this clone. The CDR3 end falls 3 residues outside the read, so it is completed with the germline J gene. The chain employs TRBV6-1 and TRBJ1-2; 7 bases align to TRBD1. The CDR3 sequence is 13 residues long. Trimming at V came to 3 bases and at J to 7 bases, leaving 5 bases not matched to a gene. The germline gives CDR1 MNHNS, CDR2 SASEGT. The part of the CDR3 DNA that was read is TGTGCCAGCAGTGAGGACAGGCGGCTTGGC. Its translation is CASSEDRRLG. The full CDR3 reads CASSEDRRLGYTF.

This clone was seen only a few times. The read ends 3 residues shy of where the CDR3 ends; the end is completed using the germline J gene. The V gene is TRBV7-9, the J gene TRBJ2-5; 9 nucleotides align to TRBD1. The CDR3 covers 14 residues. CDR1 and CDR2 from the germline V gene are SEHNR and FQNEAQ (reference sequence). Losses at the gene ends were 4 bases for V and 4 bases for J; bases not matched to a gene: 4. This CDR3 reads CASSYTGGAETQYF. The sequenced CDR3 bases are TGTGCCAGCAGCTACACAGGGGGCGCAGAGACC.

By share, this clone ranks as large (0.1 to 1%). The read is 3 residues too short to cover the CDR3 end, so that end is filled in from the germline J gene. J is TRBJ2-7 and V is TRBV9, with D possibly TRBD1 on 6 matching bases. Between the trimmed V and J ends, which lost 6 bases and 0 bases, there was a span of 13 bases. There are 14 residues in the CDR3. Germline V gene sequence: CDR1 SGDLS, CDR2 YYNGEE. The CDR3 is CASNNQGFSYEQYF. The DNA read from the CDR3 is TGTGCCAGCAATAACCAGGGGTTCTCCTACGAG.

This clone qualifies as medium-sized. The chain's CDR3 is CASSDGLAGTDTQYF. Partial CDR3 DNA: TGTGCCAGCAGCGACGGACTAGCCGGCACAGATACG. The rearrangement uses TRBV6-2 or TRBV6-3 and TRBJ2-3, with 8 positions matching TRBD2. The read ends 3 residues shy of where the CDR3 ends; the end is completed using the germline J gene. CDR1 is MNHEY and CDR2 is SVGEGT in the germline V gene. The CDR3 is 15 amino acids. The V segment lost 6 bases and the J segment 1 base; nucleotides outside the gene matches: 6.

CDR3 sequence reads: CASSQGDIPQHF. The sequenced part of the CDR3 DNA is TGTGCCAGCTCACAGGGTGACATACCC. The chain couples TRBV18 to TRBJ1-5; no reliable D call. The CDR3 goes on 3 residues after the read ends, and that part is filled in from the germline J gene. The CDR3 runs 12 residues. Germline loops: CDR1 KGHSH, CDR2 LQKENI.

This clone is categorized as medium-sized. The read halts 3 residues ahead of the CDR3 end, with the missing end drawn from the germline J gene. J is TRBJ1-1 and V is TRBV20-1, with D tentatively TRBD1 (6 bases). This CDR3 region has 15 residues. Looked up from germline, CDR1 is DFQATT and CDR2 is SNEGSKA (reference sequence). Between the trimmed V and J ends, which lost 1 base and 3 bases, there was a span of 15 bases. CDR3: CSARATAGAHTEAFF. The DNA read from the CDR3 is TGCAGTGCTAGAGCTACAGCAGGGGCCCACACTGAA.